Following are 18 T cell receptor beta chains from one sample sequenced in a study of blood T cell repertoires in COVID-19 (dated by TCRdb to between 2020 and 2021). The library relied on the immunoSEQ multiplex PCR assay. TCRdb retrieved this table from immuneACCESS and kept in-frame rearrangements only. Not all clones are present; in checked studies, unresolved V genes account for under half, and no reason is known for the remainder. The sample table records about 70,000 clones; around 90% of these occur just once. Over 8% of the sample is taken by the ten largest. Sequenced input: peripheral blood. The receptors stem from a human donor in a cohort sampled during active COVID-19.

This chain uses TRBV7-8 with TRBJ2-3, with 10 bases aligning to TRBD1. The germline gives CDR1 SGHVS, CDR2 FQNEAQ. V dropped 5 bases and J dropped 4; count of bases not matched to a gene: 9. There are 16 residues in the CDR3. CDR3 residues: CASSARRDRGSDTQYF. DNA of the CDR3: TGTGCCAGCAGCGCACGCCGGGACAGGGGATCAGATACGCAGTATTTT.

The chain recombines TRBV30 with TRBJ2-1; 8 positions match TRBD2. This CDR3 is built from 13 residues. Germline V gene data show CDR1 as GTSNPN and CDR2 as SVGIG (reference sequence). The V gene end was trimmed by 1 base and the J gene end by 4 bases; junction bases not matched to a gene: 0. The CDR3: CAWSGGRYNEQFF. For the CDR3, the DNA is TGTGCCTGGAGTGGCGGGAGGTACAATGAGCAGTTCTTC. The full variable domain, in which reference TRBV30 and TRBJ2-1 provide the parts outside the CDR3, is SQTIHQWPATLVQPVGSPLSLECTVEGTSNPNLYWYRQAAGRGLQLLFYSVGIGQISSEVPQNLSASRPQDRQFILSSKKLLLSDSGFYLCAWSGGRYNEQFFGPGTRLTVL.

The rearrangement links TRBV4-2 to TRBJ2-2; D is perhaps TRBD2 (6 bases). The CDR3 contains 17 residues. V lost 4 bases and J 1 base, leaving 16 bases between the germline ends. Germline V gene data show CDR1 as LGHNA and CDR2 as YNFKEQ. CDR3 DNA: TGTGCCAGCAGCCCCGGTGGGGGGACGGGGAACACCGGGGAGCTGTTTTTT. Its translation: CASSPGGGTGNTGELFF.

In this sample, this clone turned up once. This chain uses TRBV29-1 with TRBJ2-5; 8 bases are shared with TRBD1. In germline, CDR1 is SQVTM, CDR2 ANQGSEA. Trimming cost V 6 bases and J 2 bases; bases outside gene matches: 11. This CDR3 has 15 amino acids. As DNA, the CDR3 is TGCAGCGTCGGAGGACAGGGAAGATGGCAAGAGACCCAGTACTTC. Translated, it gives CSVGGQGRWQETQYF.

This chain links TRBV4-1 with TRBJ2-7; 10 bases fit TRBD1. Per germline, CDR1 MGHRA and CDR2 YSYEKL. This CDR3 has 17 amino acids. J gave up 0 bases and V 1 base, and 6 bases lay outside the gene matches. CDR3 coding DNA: TGCGCCAGCAGCCAAGGGACAGGGGGTGAAAGCTCCTACGAGCAGTACTTC. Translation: CASSQGTGGESSYEQYF.

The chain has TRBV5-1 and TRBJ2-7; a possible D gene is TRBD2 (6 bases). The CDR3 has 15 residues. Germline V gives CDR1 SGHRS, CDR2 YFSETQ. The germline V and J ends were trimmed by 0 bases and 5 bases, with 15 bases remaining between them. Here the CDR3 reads CASSLDAGSIDEQYF. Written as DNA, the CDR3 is TGCGCCAGCAGCTTGGATGCGGGGAGTATCGACGAGCAGTACTTC.

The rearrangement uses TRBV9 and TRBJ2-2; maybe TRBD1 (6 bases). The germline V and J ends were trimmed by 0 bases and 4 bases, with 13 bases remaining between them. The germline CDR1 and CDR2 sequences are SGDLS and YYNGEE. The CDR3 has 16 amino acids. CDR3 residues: CASSVGWGPSTGELFF. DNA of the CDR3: TGTGCCAGCAGCGTAGGGTGGGGGCCGAGCACCGGGGAGCTGTTTTTT. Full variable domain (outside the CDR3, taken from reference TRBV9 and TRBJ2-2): DSGVTQTPKHLITATGQRVTLRCSPRSGDLSVYWYQQSLDQGLQFLIQYYNGEERAKGNILERFSAQQFPDLHSELNLSSLELGDSALYFCASSVGWGPSTGELFFGEGSRLTVL.

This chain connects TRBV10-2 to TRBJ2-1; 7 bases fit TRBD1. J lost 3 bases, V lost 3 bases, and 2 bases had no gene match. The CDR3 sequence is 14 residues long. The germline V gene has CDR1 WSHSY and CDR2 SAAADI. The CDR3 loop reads CASSESGGYNEQFF. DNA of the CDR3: TGCGCCAGCAGTGAATCAGGGGGCTACAATGAGCAGTTCTTC.

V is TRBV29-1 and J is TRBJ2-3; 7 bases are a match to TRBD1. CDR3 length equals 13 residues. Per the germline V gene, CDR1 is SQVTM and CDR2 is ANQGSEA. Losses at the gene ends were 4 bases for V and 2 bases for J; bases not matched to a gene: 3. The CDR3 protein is CSVAGQYTDTQYF. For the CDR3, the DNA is TGCAGCGTTGCGGGACAGTACACAGATACGCAGTATTTT.

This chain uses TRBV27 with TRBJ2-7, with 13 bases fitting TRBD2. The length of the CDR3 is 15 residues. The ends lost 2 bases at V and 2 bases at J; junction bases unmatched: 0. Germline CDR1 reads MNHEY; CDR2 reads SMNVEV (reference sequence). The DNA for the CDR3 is TGTGCCAGCAGTTTAGGGACTAGCGGGACCTACGAGCAGTACTTC. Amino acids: CASSLGTSGTYEQYF.

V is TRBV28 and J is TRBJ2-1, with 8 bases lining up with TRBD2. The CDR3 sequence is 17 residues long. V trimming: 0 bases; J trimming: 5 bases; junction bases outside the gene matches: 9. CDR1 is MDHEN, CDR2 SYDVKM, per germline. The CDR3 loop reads CASSLWGLAGLNNEQFF. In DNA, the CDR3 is TGTGCCAGCAGTTTATGGGGCCTAGCGGGTTTAAACAATGAGCAGTTCTTC.

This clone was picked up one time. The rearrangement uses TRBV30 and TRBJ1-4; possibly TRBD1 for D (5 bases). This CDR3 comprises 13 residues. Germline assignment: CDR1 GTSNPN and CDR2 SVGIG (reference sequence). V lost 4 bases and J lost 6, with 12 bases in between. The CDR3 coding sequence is TGTGCCTGGACAGGGTCAGAGGATGAAAAACTGTTTTTT. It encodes CAWTGSEDEKLFF.

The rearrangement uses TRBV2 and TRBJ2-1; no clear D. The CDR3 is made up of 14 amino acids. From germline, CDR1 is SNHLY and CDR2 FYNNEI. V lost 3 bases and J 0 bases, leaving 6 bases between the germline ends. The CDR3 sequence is CASSDKNSYNEQFF. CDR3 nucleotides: TGTGCCAGCAGTGATAAAAACTCCTACAATGAGCAGTTCTTC.

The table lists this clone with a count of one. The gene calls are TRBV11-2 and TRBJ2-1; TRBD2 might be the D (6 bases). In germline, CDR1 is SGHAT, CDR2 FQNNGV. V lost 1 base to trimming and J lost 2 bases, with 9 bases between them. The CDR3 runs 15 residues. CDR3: CASSLGRGAYNEQFF. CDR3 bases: TGTGCCAGCAGCTTAGGTCGCGGGGCCTACAATGAGCAGTTCTTC.

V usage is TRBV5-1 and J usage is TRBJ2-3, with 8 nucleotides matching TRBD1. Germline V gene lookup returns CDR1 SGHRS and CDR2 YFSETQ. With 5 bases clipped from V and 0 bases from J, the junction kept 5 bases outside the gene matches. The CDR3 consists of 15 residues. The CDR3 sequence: CASRITGGSTDTQYF. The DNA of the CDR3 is TGCGCCAGCAGAATAACAGGGGGTAGCACAGATACGCAGTATTTT.

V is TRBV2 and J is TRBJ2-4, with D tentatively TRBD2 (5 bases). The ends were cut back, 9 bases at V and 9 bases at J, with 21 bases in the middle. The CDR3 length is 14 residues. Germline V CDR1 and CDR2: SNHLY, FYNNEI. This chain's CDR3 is CASRIGTRGSIQYF. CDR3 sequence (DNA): TGTGCCAGTAGGATAGGAACTAGAGGTAGCATTCAGTACTTC. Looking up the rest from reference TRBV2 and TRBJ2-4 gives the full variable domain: EPEVTQTPSHQVTQMGQEVILRCVPISNHLYFYWYRQILGQKVEFLVSFYNNEISEKSEIFDDQFSVERPDGSNFTLKIRSTKLEDSAMYFCASRIGTRGSIQYFGAGTRLSVL.

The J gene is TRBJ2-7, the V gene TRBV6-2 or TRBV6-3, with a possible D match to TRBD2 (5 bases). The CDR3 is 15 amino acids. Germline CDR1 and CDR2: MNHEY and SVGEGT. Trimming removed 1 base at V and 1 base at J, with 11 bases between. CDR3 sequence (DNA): TGTGCCAGCAGTTACTGGCGGGCAATTTCCTACGAGCAGTACTTC. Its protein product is CASSYWRAISYEQYF.

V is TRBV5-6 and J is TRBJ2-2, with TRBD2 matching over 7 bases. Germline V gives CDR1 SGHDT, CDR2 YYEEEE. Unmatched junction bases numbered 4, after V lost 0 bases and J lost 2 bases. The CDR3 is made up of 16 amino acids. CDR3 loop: CASSLVRTSNTGELFF. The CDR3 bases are TGTGCCAGCAGCTTGGTGAGGACTAGTAACACCGGGGAGCTGTTTTTT. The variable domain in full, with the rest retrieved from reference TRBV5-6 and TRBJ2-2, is DAGVTQSPTHLIKTRGQQVTLRCSPKSGHDTVSWYQQALGQGPQFIFQYYEEEERQRGNFPDRFSGHQFPNYSSELNVNALLLGDSALYLCASSLVRTSNTGELFFGEGSRLTVL.